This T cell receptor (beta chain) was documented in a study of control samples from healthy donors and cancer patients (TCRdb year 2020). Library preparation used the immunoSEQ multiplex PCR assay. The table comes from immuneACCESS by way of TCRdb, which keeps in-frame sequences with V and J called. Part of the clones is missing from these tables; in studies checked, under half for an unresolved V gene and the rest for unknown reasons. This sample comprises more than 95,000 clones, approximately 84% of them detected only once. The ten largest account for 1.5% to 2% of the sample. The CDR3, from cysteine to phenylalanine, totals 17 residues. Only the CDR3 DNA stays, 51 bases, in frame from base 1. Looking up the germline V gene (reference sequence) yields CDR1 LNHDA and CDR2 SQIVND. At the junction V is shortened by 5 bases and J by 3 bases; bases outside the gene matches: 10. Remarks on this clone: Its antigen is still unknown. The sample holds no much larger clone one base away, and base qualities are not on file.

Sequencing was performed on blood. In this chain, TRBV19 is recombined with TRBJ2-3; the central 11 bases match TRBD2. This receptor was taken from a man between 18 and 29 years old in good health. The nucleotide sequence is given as TGTGCCAGTAGTCAAAACCAACTAGCGGGAGTAACAGATACGCAGTATTTT. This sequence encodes CASSQNQLAGVTDTQYF.